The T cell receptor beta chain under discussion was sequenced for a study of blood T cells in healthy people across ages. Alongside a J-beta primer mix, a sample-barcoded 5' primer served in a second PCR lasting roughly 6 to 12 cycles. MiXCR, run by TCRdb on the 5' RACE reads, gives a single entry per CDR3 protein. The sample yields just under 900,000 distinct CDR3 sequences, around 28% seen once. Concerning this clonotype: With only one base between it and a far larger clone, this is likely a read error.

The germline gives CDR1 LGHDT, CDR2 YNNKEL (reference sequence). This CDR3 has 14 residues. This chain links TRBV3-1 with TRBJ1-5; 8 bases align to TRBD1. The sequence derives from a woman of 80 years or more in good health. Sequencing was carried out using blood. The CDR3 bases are TGTGCCTGCAGCCCGGGACAGGGCAATCAGCCCCAGCATTTT. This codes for CACSPGQGNQPQHF. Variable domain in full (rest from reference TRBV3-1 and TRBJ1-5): DTAVSQTPKYLVTQMGNDKSIKCEQNLGHDTMYWYKQDSKKFLKIMFSYNNKELIINETVPNRFSPKSPDKAHLNLHINSLELGDSAVYFCACSPGQGNQPQHFGDGTRLSIL.